The clone carrying this TCR beta chain showed up many times. The sample comes from a study of T cells in Graves' hyperthyroidism and ophthalmopathy. The CDR3 totals 15 residues. The germline V gene has CDR1 SGHRS and CDR2 YFSETQ. Trimming took 0 bases from V and 0 from J, leaving 10 bases between them. TCR beta CDR3 sequences were amplified from RNA transcripts. RT-PCR in the first round (using the HTBI primer set) targeted the TCR CDR3. From the multiplex PCR reads, TCRdb called clonotypes with MiXCR, one entry per CDR3 protein. In the table there are a few hundred thousand distinct CDR3 sequences, around 16% of which are singletons.

The sample was blood. The genes are TRBV5-1 and TRBJ2-7; D assignment may be TRBD1 or TRBD2 (5 bases each). This receptor was obtained from a woman between 18 and 29 years old with Graves' hyperthyroidism. The CDR3 reads CASSLEGSFSYEQYF. CDR3 sequence (DNA): TGCGCCAGCAGCTTGGAGGGGAGTTTCTCCTACGAGCAGTACTTC.